Given below is one T cell receptor beta chain in context. No antigen is known for it. Terminally differentiated effector memory CD45RA+ cells were excluded by CCR7 positive selection of CD45RO-negative cells. Adult Caucasians living in Nashville, Tennessee made up all of the donors. The data are from a study of shared clonotypes between healthy human individuals. Whole-study context: Every donor yielded three CD4 naive, three CD4 memory, two CD8 naive and one CD8 memory plate.

Study-wide points: Some naive CD4 clonotypes, 4% to 6%, turned up in common across a handful of donors.

The method was immunoSEQ multiplex PCR; TCRdb's version includes in-frame clones alone and lacks a portion of them. The sample records under 600,000 clones, roughly 98% being singletons. The TCR was taken from a man aged 25-40 years in good health. Source material: naive CD8+ T cells sorted from blood.

CDR3 nucleotide sequence: TGTGCCAGCAGCTTACGCCAGCGGGAGGTCCAAGAGACCCAGTACTTC. Amino acid sequence: CASSLRQREVQETQYF. This rearrangement joins TRBV7-8 to TRBJ2-5; TRBD2 matches 9 bases. Trimming at V came to 2 bases and at J to 1 base, leaving 5 bases not matched to a gene. Per the germline V gene, CDR1 is SGHVS and CDR2 is FQNEAQ. The CDR3 spans 16 residues. The whole variable domain, filled in from reference TRBV7-8 and TRBJ2-5, reads GAGVSQSPRYKVAKRGQDVALRCDPISGHVSLFWYQQALGQGPEFLTYFQNEAQLDKSGLPSDRFFAERPEGSVSTLKIQRTQQEDSAVYLCASSLRQREVQETQYFGPGTRLLVL.